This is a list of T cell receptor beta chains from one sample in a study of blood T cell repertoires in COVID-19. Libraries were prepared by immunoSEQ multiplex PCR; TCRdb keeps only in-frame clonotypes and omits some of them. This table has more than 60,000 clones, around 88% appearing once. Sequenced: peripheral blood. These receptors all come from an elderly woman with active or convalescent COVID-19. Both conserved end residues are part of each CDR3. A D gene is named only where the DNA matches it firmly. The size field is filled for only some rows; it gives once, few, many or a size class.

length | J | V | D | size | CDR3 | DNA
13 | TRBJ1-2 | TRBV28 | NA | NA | CASGLRDIYGYTF | TGTGCCAGCGGTTTAAGGGACATCTATGGCTACACCTTC
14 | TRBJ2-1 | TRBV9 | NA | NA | CASSVVSQSSEQFF | TGTGCCAGCAGCGTAGTTTCCCAATCCAGTGAGCAGTTCTTC
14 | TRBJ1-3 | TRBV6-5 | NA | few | CASRPSGPGNTIYF | TGTGCCAGCAGACCCTCTGGCCCAGGAAACACCATATATTTT
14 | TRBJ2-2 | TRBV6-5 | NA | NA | CASRLAVNTGELFF | TGTGCCAGCAGGTTAGCGGTAAACACCGGGGAGCTGTTTTTT
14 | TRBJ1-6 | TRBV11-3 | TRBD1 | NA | CASSSGQPNSPLHF | TGTGCCAGCAGCTCGGGACAGCCAAATTCACCCCTCCACTTT
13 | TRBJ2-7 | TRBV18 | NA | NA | CASSPPSSYEQYF | TGTGCCAGCTCACCCCCCAGCTCCTACGAGCAGTACTTC
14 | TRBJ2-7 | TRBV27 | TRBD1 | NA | CASSAWTGDHEQYF | TGTGCCAGCAGTGCCTGGACAGGGGACCACGAGCAGTACTTC
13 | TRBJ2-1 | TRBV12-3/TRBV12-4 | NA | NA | CASSLGLYNEQFF | TGTGCCAGCAGTTTAGGACTTTACAATGAGCAGTTCTTC
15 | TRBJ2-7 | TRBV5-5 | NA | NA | CASSLRQAVSYEQYF | TGTGCCAGCAGCTTGCGGCAGGCCGTCTCCTACGAGCAGTACTTC
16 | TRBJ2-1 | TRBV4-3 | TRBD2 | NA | CASSQEGPAGGSEQFF | TGCGCCAGCAGCCAAGAAGGGCCAGCGGGAGGGAGTGAGCAGTTCTTC
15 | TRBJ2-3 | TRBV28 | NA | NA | CASKTGGLPTDTQYF | TGTGCCAGCAAGACCGGGGGACTCCCCACCGATACGCAGTATTTT
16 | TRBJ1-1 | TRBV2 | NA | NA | CASRSRDLRLNTEAFF | TGTGCCAGCAGGAGCCGGGACTTGCGTTTGAACACTGAAGCTTTCTTT
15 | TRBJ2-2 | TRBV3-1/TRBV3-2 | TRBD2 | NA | CASSPSGGTAGELFF | TGTGCCAGCAGCCCCAGCGGGGGGACGGCCGGGGAGCTGTTTTTT